The 32 T cell receptor beta chains reported below all come from one sample, sequenced in a study of siplizumab effects on memory and regulatory T cells. TCRdb keeps only in-frame clones here, not all; method: immunoSEQ multiplex PCR. The table includes about 100,000 clones, approximately 94% detected once. The source material was non-Treg CD4+ T cells sorted from blood. These receptors originate from a human donor in good health.

The table lists this clone with a count of one. The rearrangement joins TRBV6-5 to TRBJ1-1, with a possible D match to TRBD1 (5 bases). Looked up from germline, CDR1 is MNHEY and CDR2 is SVGAGI. Trimming pared 2 bases from V and 0 bases from J, leaving 7 bases between. The CDR3 length is 14 residues. The CDR3 coding sequence is TGTGCCAGCAGTTACCAAGGGGTGAACACTGAAGCTTTCTTT. Its translation is CASSYQGVNTEAFF.

The V call is TRBV5-8, the J call TRBJ1-2, with D uncertain. CDR1 and CDR2 (germline): SGHTS, YDEGEE. The CDR3 spans 11 residues. V lost 5 bases and J 5 bases, leaving 7 bases between the germline ends. CDR3 loop: CASSRVYGYTF. The CDR3 DNA reads as TGTGCCAGCAGTAGGGTGTATGGCTACACCTTC.

This rearrangement joins TRBV7-9 to TRBJ1-1; 8 bases are shared with TRBD1. The V gene's germline CDR1 is SEHNR and CDR2 FQNEAQ (reference sequence). The CDR3 consists of 15 residues. J gave up 1 base and V 1 base, and 2 bases lay outside the gene matches. The CDR3 DNA reads as TGTGCCAGCAGCTTAGTGGGGACAGGGAACACTGAAGCTTTCTTT. Its protein is CASSLVGTGNTEAFF.

The chain is built from TRBV30 and TRBJ1-2; TRBD1 aligns across 7 bases. The CDR3 length is 15 residues. V lost 1 base to trimming and J lost 5 bases; unmatched junction nucleotides: 10. From germline, CDR1 is GTSNPN and CDR2 SVGIG (reference sequence). The chain's CDR3 is CAWSAIRQGPYGYTF. For the CDR3, the DNA is TGTGCCTGGAGTGCCATCAGACAGGGACCATATGGCTACACCTTC.

This clone has only one observation. The chain has TRBV5-4 and TRBJ2-1; TRBD2 matches 7 bases. Germline V gene data show CDR1 as SGHNT and CDR2 as YYREEE (reference sequence). This CDR3 spans 14 amino acids. V lost 4 bases, J lost 0 bases, and 1 base stayed unmatched. CDR3 region: CASSRGDSYNEQFF. DNA for the CDR3: TGTGCCAGCAGCCGGGGGGACTCCTACAATGAGCAGTTCTTC.

V and J are TRBV5-6 and TRBJ1-2, with a tentative D call TRBD1 (5 bases). CDR1 and CDR2 (germline): SGHDT, YYEEEE. The CDR3 has 14 residues. Trimming shortened V by 0 bases and J by 4 bases, and 10 bases separated the two germline ends. The CDR3 sequence: CASSLEGFGYGYTF. As DNA, the CDR3 is TGTGCCAGCAGCTTGGAGGGGTTTGGCTATGGCTACACCTTC.

This chain joins TRBV14 and TRBJ2-7; D gene unclear. Germline V gives CDR1 SGHDN, CDR2 FVKESK. The CDR3 contains 11 residues. Trimming removed 2 bases from V and 4 bases from J, with 3 bases in between. CDR3 loop: CASSQKYEQYF. The CDR3 DNA reads TGTGCCAGCAGCCAAAAGTACGAGCAGTACTTC.

This chain links TRBV25-1 with TRBJ1-5; D is unresolved. The V end lost 4 bases, the J end lost 0 bases, and 4 bases lay between the germline ends. This CDR3 comprises 13 residues. Germline lookup yields CDR1 MGHDK and CDR2 SYGVNS. The CDR3 sequence is CASSGNSNQPQHF. The CDR3, as DNA: TGTGCCAGCAGTGGAAATAGCAATCAGCCCCAGCATTTT.

The gene calls are TRBV6-6 and TRBJ1-2; D perhaps matches TRBD1 (6 bases). The CDR3 spans 13 residues. V was pared by 6 bases and J by 7 bases, with 15 bases between. CDR1 MNHNY and CDR2 SVGAGI come from the germline V gene (reference sequence). CDR3 nucleotide sequence: TGTGCCAGCAGAGAACAGGGCCGAGGTGGCTACACCTTC. Its protein is CASREQGRGGYTF.

The chain uses TRBV21-1 and TRBJ2-1. TRBV21-1 is a documented pseudogene. The CDR3 is 15 residues long. In nucleotides, the CDR3 is TGTGCCAGCAGCAAAGGATTGAAGGGTAGGAATGAGCAGTTCTTC. Protein: CASSKGLKGRNEQFF.

The chain is built from TRBV11-2 and TRBJ2-7, with 11 bases identical to TRBD2. Trimming took 5 bases from V and 4 from J; bases not matched to a gene: 10. Per the germline V gene, CDR1 is SGHAT and CDR2 is FQNNGV. The CDR3 runs 16 residues. CDR3 region: CASSLLTSGSSYEQYF. CDR3 coding DNA: TGTGCCAGCAGCCTATTAACTAGCGGGAGTAGTTACGAGCAGTACTTC.

This chain connects TRBV5-6 to TRBJ1-2, with D possibly being TRBD1 (5 bases). CDR1 is SGHDT, CDR2 YYEEEE, per germline. With 4 bases removed from V and 4 bases from J, the gap between germline ends came to 14 bases. This CDR3 contains 14 residues. The CDR3 protein is CASSQRTLGYGYTF. As DNA, the CDR3 is TGTGCCAGCAGCCAACGGACACTTGGCTATGGCTACACCTTC.

V is TRBV5-1 and J is TRBJ1-3; TRBD1 might be the D (6 bases). Between the trimmed V and J ends, which lost 3 bases and 4 bases, there was a span of 14 bases. Germline V gene data show CDR1 as SGHRS and CDR2 as YFSETQ. The CDR3 runs to 15 residues. The CDR3 DNA sequence: TGCGCCAGCAGCTCCATGGGGGCGTCCGGAAACACCATATATTTT. This codes for CASSSMGASGNTIYF.

The CDR3 protein is CASRPVYRRGNEKLFF. DNA of the CDR3: TGTGCCAGCAGACCCGTTTATAGGCGCGGGAATGAAAAACTGTTTTTT. V gene TRBV28 combines with J gene TRBJ1-4; unclear D gene. The ends were cut back, 6 bases at V and 5 bases at J, with 19 bases in the middle. The CDR3 runs to 16 residues. Looked up from germline, CDR1 is MDHEN and CDR2 is SYDVKM.

The J gene is TRBJ2-3, the V gene TRBV5-8, with 8 positions matching TRBD2. CDR3 length: 16 residues. The germline gives CDR1 SGHTS, CDR2 YDEGEE. V gave up 4 bases and J gave up 2 bases; unmatched junction bases: 9. This CDR3 is CASSRGGEYLTDTQYF. In nucleotides, the CDR3 is TGTGCCAGCAGCCGGGGGGGAGAGTACCTCACAGATACGCAGTATTTT.

V and J are TRBV7-2 and TRBJ2-5; 7 bases map to TRBD2. The CDR3 spans 17 residues. V lost 4 bases to trimming and J lost 5 bases; unmatched junction nucleotides: 16. Germline CDR1 reads SGHTA; CDR2 reads FQGNSA. CDR3 nucleotides: TGTGCCAGCAGCTCTGGAAGGGCGGCGGGGGAAGGGGAGACCCAGTACTTC. This translates into CASSSGRAAGEGETQYF.

This chain connects TRBV29-1 to TRBJ2-2; tentative D call: TRBD1 (6 bases). CDR3 length equals 12 residues. Germline assignment: CDR1 SQVTM and CDR2 ANQGSEA. Trimming cost V 4 bases and J 7 bases, with 10 bases left between them. The CDR3 sequence is CSVVQGVGELFF. CDR3 in DNA: TGCAGCGTTGTACAGGGTGTCGGGGAGCTGTTTTTT.

The chain recombines TRBV6-1 with TRBJ2-5; the D gene could be TRBD1 or TRBD2 (5 bases each). Between the trimmed V and J ends, which lost 6 bases and 2 bases, there was a span of 10 bases. The CDR3 covers 13 residues. The germline gives CDR1 MNHNS, CDR2 SASEGT. CDR3 in amino acids: CASRAGAQETQYF. CDR3 nucleotides: TGTGCCAGCAGAGCCGGGGCGCAAGAGACCCAGTACTTC.

This chain connects TRBV5-1 to TRBJ2-5, with a tentative D call TRBD1 (7 bases). Germline V lookup: CDR1 SGHRS, CDR2 YFSETQ. Between the trimmed V and J ends, which lost 1 base and 3 bases, there was a span of 10 bases. The CDR3 has 14 residues. CDR3 bases: TGCGCCAGCAGCTTGAGCAGGGGGGAAGAGACCCAGTACTTC. The encoded protein is CASSLSRGEETQYF.

This sequence joins TRBV6-4 and TRBJ2-5; D is ambiguous. V lost 7 bases to trimming and J lost 10 bases, with 16 bases between them. From germline, CDR1 is MRHNA and CDR2 SNTAGT. The CDR3 spans 12 residues. Here the CDR3 DNA reads TGTGCCAGCATCAAGACAAGGTTAAGCCAGTACTTC. Translation gives CASIKTRLSQYF.

CDR3 coding DNA: TGTGCCACTAAGTGGGGAGACAATGAGCAGTTCTTC. It specifies CATKWGDNEQFF. This sequence joins TRBV11-1 and TRBJ2-1; D is perhaps TRBD2 (5 bases). The ends were cut back, 10 bases at V and 5 bases at J, with 12 bases in the middle. The CDR3 runs to 12 residues. CDR1 is SGHAT and CDR2 is FQDESV in the germline V gene (reference sequence).

This rearrangement joins TRBV11-3 to TRBJ2-2; no definite D call. The CDR3 is made up of 15 amino acids. The V gene lost 0 bases and the J gene lost 2 bases, with 7 bases spanning the gap. Per germline, CDR1 SGHNT and CDR2 YENEEA. The CDR3 DNA reads TGTGCCAGCAGCTTAGAGGGCTTCAACACCGGGGAGCTGTTTTTT. Protein product: CASSLEGFNTGELFF. The whole variable domain, filled in from reference TRBV11-3 and TRBJ2-2, reads EAGVVQSPRYKIIEKKQPVAFWCNPISGHNTLYWYLQNLGQGPELLIRYENEEAVDDSQLPKDRFSAERLKGVDSTLKIQPAELGDSAVYLCASSLEGFNTGELFFGEGSRLTVL.

The table lists this clone with a few counts. The chain couples TRBV14 to TRBJ1-1; D unclear. V shed 3 bases and J shed 1 base, with 6 bases lying between them. CDR3 size: 13 residues. Germline V CDR1 and CDR2: SGHDN, FVKESK. This chain's CDR3 is CASSHFENTEAFF. CDR3 nucleotide sequence: TGTGCCAGCAGCCACTTTGAGAACACTGAAGCTTTCTTT.

The chain uses TRBV28 and TRBJ2-1; D possibly uses TRBD1 or TRBD2 (5 bases each). This CDR3 is built from 14 residues. In germline, CDR1 is MDHEN, CDR2 SYDVKM. V lost 2 bases and J 6 bases, leaving 11 bases between the germline ends. CDR3 sequence: CASSLPQGRNEQFF. The CDR3 nucleotides are TGTGCCAGCAGTTTACCTCAGGGACGCAATGAGCAGTTCTTC.

The chain is built from TRBV9 and TRBJ2-3; 7 bases are shared with TRBD2. V shed 3 bases and J 0 bases; nucleotides not matched to a gene: 7. The V gene's germline CDR1 is SGDLS and CDR2 YYNGEE. CDR3 size: 16 residues. The CDR3 is CASSASVSGSTDTQYF. CDR3 bases: TGTGCCAGCAGCGCCTCTGTTAGCGGGAGCACAGATACGCAGTATTTT. Full variable domain (rest looked up from reference TRBV9 and TRBJ2-3): DSGVTQTPKHLITATGQRVTLRCSPRSGDLSVYWYQQSLDQGLQFLIQYYNGEERAKGNILERFSAQQFPDLHSELNLSSLELGDSALYFCASSASVSGSTDTQYFGPGTRLTVL.

The table lists this clone with a few counts. The J gene is TRBJ2-7, the V gene TRBV27; TRBD1 matches 8 bases. From germline, CDR1 is MNHEY and CDR2 SMNVEV (reference sequence). The CDR3 runs to 15 residues. Unmatched junction bases numbered 4, after V lost 3 bases and J lost 0 bases. The CDR3 region is CASSFHRGSSYEQYF. CDR3 bases: TGTGCCAGCAGTTTCCACAGGGGGAGCTCCTACGAGCAGTACTTC.

The gene calls are TRBV5-1 and TRBJ1-1, with TRBD1 matching over 10 bases. Germline CDR1 reads SGHRS; CDR2 reads YFSETQ. The CDR3 runs to 13 residues. V gave up 3 bases and J gave up 4 bases; unmatched junction bases: 0. CDR3 sequence: CASSWDRGTEAFF. CDR3 in DNA: TGCGCCAGCAGCTGGGACAGGGGCACTGAAGCTTTCTTT.

The chain combines TRBV6-1 with TRBJ2-7; 7 nucleotides match TRBD2. The CDR3 extends over 14 amino acids. The germline V gene has CDR1 MNHNS and CDR2 SASEGT. V lost 6 bases, J lost 2 bases, and 7 bases stayed unmatched. CDR3 DNA sequence: TGTGCCAGCAGGAAGGAAGCGGGACCCTACGAGCAGTACTTC. It codes for CASRKEAGPYEQYF.

This chain uses TRBV6-6 with TRBJ1-2; 7 bases agree with TRBD1. V gave up 4 bases and J gave up 2 bases; unmatched junction bases: 7. The CDR3 loop spans 15 amino acids. CDR1 and CDR2 (germline): MNHNY, SVGAGI (reference sequence). The CDR3 sequence is CASSSSWTGNYGYTF. CDR3 coding DNA: TGTGCCAGCAGTTCGTCCTGGACAGGAAACTATGGCTACACCTTC.

This clone was detected only once. The chain employs TRBV18 and TRBJ2-7, with D perhaps TRBD2 (5 bases). V was trimmed by 6 bases and J by 5 bases, leaving 17 bases between them. CDR1 and CDR2 from the germline V gene are KGHSH and LQKENI. CDR3 length: 14 amino acids. CDR3 protein: CASSQSGFRDEQYF. The CDR3, as DNA: TGTGCCAGCTCTCAGAGCGGATTTCGAGACGAGCAGTACTTC. The variable domain in full, completed from reference TRBV18 and TRBJ2-7, reads NAGVMQNPRHLVRRRGQEARLRCSPMKGHSHVYWYRQLPEEGLKFMVYLQKENIIDESGMPKERFSAEFPKEGPSILRIQQVVRGDSAAYFCASSQSGFRDEQYFGPGTRLTVT.

The gene calls are TRBV28 and TRBJ2-3, with 8 nucleotides matching TRBD2. This CDR3 region has 16 residues. Trimming at V came to 5 bases and at J to 2 bases, leaving 9 bases not matched to a gene. Germline V gene sequence: CDR1 MDHEN, CDR2 SYDVKM. The CDR3 sequence is CASSVGLAKITDTQYF. DNA for the CDR3: TGTGCCAGCAGTGTCGGACTAGCCAAAATCACAGATACGCAGTATTTT. The whole variable domain, remainder taken from reference TRBV28 and TRBJ2-3, is DVKVTQSSRYLVKRTGEKVFLECVQDMDHENMFWYRQDPGLGLRLIYFSYDVKMKEKGDIPEGYSVSREKKERFSLILESASTNQTSMYLCASSVGLAKITDTQYFGPGTRLTVL.

CDR3 loop: CASSLQGFDEQFF. The CDR3, as DNA: TGTGCCAGCAGCTTACAGGGGTTCGATGAGCAGTTCTTC. The V gene is TRBV7-3, the J gene TRBJ2-1; the D gene is possibly TRBD1 (6 bases). The CDR3 covers 13 residues. Germline values: CDR1 SGHTA, CDR2 FQGTGA. Deletions cut 2 bases from V and 8 bases from J, with 10 bases between. Full variable domain (rest looked up from reference TRBV7-3 and TRBJ2-1): GAGVSQTPSNKVTEKGKYVELRCDPISGHTALYWYRQSLGQGPEFLIYFQGTGAADDSGLPNDRFFAVRPEGSVSTLKIQRTERGDSAVYLCASSLQGFDEQFFGPGTRLTVL.